The 17 T cell receptor beta chains presented below share a single source sample, sequenced in a study of blood T cell repertoires in COVID-19. Some clones are missing from TCRdb's copy, which holds only in-frame ones; the method was immunoSEQ multiplex PCR. Of about 170,000 clones listed, about 80% are singletons. Sequenced sample: peripheral blood. The receptors were gathered from a woman older than 75 with acute or convalescent COVID-19.

This rearrangement joins TRBV4-1 to TRBJ2-3; 9 bases fit TRBD1. The trim removed 1 base at V and 0 bases at J, leaving 5 bases unmatched. CDR3 length equals 17 residues. CDR1 is MGHRA and CDR2 is YSYEKL in the germline V gene. The CDR3 sequence: CASSQVNRGLSTDTQYF. Here the CDR3 DNA reads TGCGCCAGCAGCCAAGTAAACAGGGGGCTGAGCACAGATACGCAGTATTTT.

V gene TRBV29-1 combines with J gene TRBJ2-7, with D possibly being TRBD1 (5 bases). Trimming removed 1 base at V and 10 bases at J, with 26 bases between. The CDR3 loop spans 16 amino acids. Looked up from germline, CDR1 is SQVTM and CDR2 is ANQGSEA. The DNA of the CDR3 is TGCAGCGTTGAAGTGGAATCGACAGCCTGGCGACGAGAACAGTACTTC. It translates to CSVEVESTAWRREQYF.

This chain joins TRBV7-6 and TRBJ1-6; perhaps TRBD1 as D (6 bases). With 2 bases removed from V and 9 bases from J, the gap between germline ends came to 14 bases. This CDR3 contains 15 residues. Per the germline V gene, CDR1 is SGHVS and CDR2 is FNYEAQ. The CDR3 DNA reads as TGTGCCAGCAGCTTAAGTTTGGGGGCCGGTTCACCCCTCCACTTT. Its translation: CASSLSLGAGSPLHF.

The gene calls are TRBV2 and TRBJ2-3; 9 bases fit TRBD1. Germline V gives CDR1 SNHLY, CDR2 FYNNEI. This CDR3 contains 15 residues. The ends lost 9 bases at V and 4 bases at J; junction bases unmatched: 11. For the CDR3, the DNA is TGTGCCAGTAACCCGGGACAGGGAGGGGCAGATACGCAGTATTTT. Its protein product is CASNPGQGGADTQYF.

The chain joins TRBV5-6 to TRBJ1-2, with D possibly TRBD1 on 6 matching bases. Germline assignment: CDR1 SGHDT and CDR2 YYEEEE. This CDR3 comprises 17 residues. Deletions cut 4 bases from V and 3 bases from J, with 22 bases between. The CDR3 DNA follows: TGTGCCAGCAGCATAACCCTCGTGGGGAGGGGGGACTATGGCTACACCTTC. Protein: CASSITLVGRGDYGYTF.

The chain combines TRBV6-5 with TRBJ1-2; D might be TRBD1 (6 bases). The CDR3 extends over 13 amino acids. V was trimmed by 6 bases and J by 6 bases, leaving 14 bases between them. Germline lookup yields CDR1 MNHEY and CDR2 SVGAGI. The CDR3 spells CASRKQGFDGYTF. The CDR3 nucleotides are TGTGCCAGCAGAAAACAGGGATTCGATGGCTACACCTTC.

This sequence joins TRBV13 and TRBJ2-5; D might be TRBD1 (6 bases). Germline V gene lookup returns CDR1 PRHDT and CDR2 FYEKMQ (reference sequence). The CDR3 sequence is 13 residues long. Trimming pared 2 bases from V and 7 bases from J, leaving 11 bases between. The chain's CDR3 is CASSLQGLGTQYF. The CDR3 bases are TGTGCCAGCAGCTTACAGGGGTTAGGGACCCAGTACTTC.

This chain uses TRBV30 with TRBJ2-1; D remains ambiguous. Trimming stripped 2 bases from V and 3 bases from J, with 8 bases between. Germline values: CDR1 GTSNPN, CDR2 SVGIG (reference sequence). The CDR3 length is 13 residues. The CDR3 sequence is CAWSMGNYNEQFF. CDR3 coding DNA: TGTGCCTGGAGTATGGGCAACTACAATGAGCAGTTCTTC. The whole variable domain, filled in from reference TRBV30 and TRBJ2-1, reads SQTIHQWPATLVQPVGSPLSLECTVEGTSNPNLYWYRQAAGRGLQLLFYSVGIGQISSEVPQNLSASRPQDRQFILSSKKLLLSDSGFYLCAWSMGNYNEQFFGPGTRLTVL.

The gene calls are TRBV4-2 and TRBJ2-1; a weak D match, TRBD2 (6 bases). Germline CDR1 is LGHNA and CDR2 is YNFKEQ. This CDR3 has 17 amino acids. V shed 7 bases and J shed 0 bases, with 19 bases lying between them. The CDR3 here is CASTRSYGGSSYNEQFF. The CDR3 coding sequence is TGTGCCAGCACCAGGAGTTACGGGGGAAGCTCCTACAATGAGCAGTTCTTC.

V is TRBV27 and J is TRBJ2-1, with D maybe TRBD1 (6 bases). From germline, CDR1 is MNHEY and CDR2 SMNVEV (reference sequence). The CDR3 runs 15 residues. The V end was cut by 2 bases, the J end by 7 bases, with 15 bases between. The CDR3 spells CASSLGGPPGNEQFF. The CDR3 nucleotides read TGTGCCAGCAGTTTAGGGGGCCCTCCGGGGAATGAGCAGTTCTTC.

The V gene is TRBV3-1 (or the pseudogene TRBV3-2), the J gene TRBJ2-2; 9 bases are shared with TRBD1. This CDR3 spans 15 amino acids. V lost 4 bases and J lost 6; bases outside the gene matches: 6. Germline V gene sequence: CDR1 LGHDT, CDR2 YNNKEL (reference sequence). The CDR3 region is CASSPIQGASGELFF. CDR3 nucleotides: TGTGCCAGCAGCCCCATACAGGGGGCGTCCGGGGAGCTGTTTTTT.

The J gene is TRBJ2-1, the V gene TRBV4-1, with 8 positions matching TRBD1. V lost 2 bases, J lost 5 bases, and 5 bases stayed unmatched. Per germline, CDR1 MGHRA and CDR2 YSYEKL. The CDR3 is made up of 15 amino acids. The CDR3 nucleotides are TGCGCCAGCAGCCAACCCGGACAGGGCCACAATGAGCAGTTCTTC. It is translated as CASSQPGQGHNEQFF.

There are a few counts of this clone. The gene calls are TRBV7-9 and TRBJ2-1, with 12 bases that match TRBD2. CDR3 size: 16 residues. Trimming cost V 4 bases and J 3 bases; bases outside gene matches: 4. Per germline, CDR1 SEHNR and CDR2 FQNEAQ (reference sequence). CDR3 DNA sequence: TGTGCCAGCAGCTCCACTAGCGGGGGGTACTACAATGAGCAGTTCTTC. Translated: CASSSTSGGYYNEQFF.

With regard to this clone: A much larger clone is a single base away; this may be a read error. The rearrangement links TRBV5-4 to TRBJ2-5; D not certain. The ends were cut back, 0 bases at V and 1 base at J, with 4 bases in the middle. Germline values: CDR1 SGHNT, CDR2 YYREEE (reference sequence). The CDR3 spans 13 residues. This CDR3 is CASSLGAQETQYF. The CDR3 DNA follows: TGTGCCAGCAGCTTGGGGGCCCAAGAGACCCAGTACTTC. Combining the CDR3 with reference TRBV5-4 and TRBJ2-5 gives the whole variable domain ETGVTQSPTHLIKTRGQQVTLRCSSQSGHNTVSWYQQALGQGPQFIFQYYREEENGRGNFPPRFSGLQFPNYSSELNVNALELDDSALYLCASSLGAQETQYFGPGTRLLVL.

The rearrangement joins TRBV25-1 to TRBJ2-5; D may be TRBD2 (5 bases). The CDR3 has 14 residues. The germline V gene encodes CDR1 MGHDK and CDR2 SYGVNS. Trimming removed 3 bases from V and 4 bases from J, with 12 bases in between. The CDR3 region is CASSDLASRETQYF. The CDR3 nucleotides are TGTGCCAGCAGTGATTTGGCTAGCAGAGAGACCCAGTACTTC.

The chain is built from TRBV19 and TRBJ1-5, with D hard to call. The V gene lost 2 bases and the J gene lost 1 base, with 15 bases spanning the gap. Germline CDR1 reads LNHDA; CDR2 reads SQIVND (reference sequence). The CDR3 is 17 residues long. The CDR3 nucleotides are TGTGCCAGTAGTATAAGGTACGGGGAAGTGAGCAATCAGCCCCAGCATTTT. This gives the protein CASSIRYGEVSNQPQHF.

This chain joins TRBV28 and TRBJ1-5; a possible D gene is TRBD1 (5 bases). The germline V gene encodes CDR1 MDHEN and CDR2 SYDVKM. The V and J ends lost 8 bases and 4 bases respectively, with 18 bases between them. The CDR3 is made up of 15 amino acids. For the CDR3, the DNA is TGTGCCAGCCTCCCATTGGGACTCTCAAATCAGCCCCAGCATTTT. Amino acid sequence: CASLPLGLSNQPQHF.